This T cell receptor beta chain comes out of a study of blood T cell repertoires in COVID-19. Overall study context: COVID-19 samples, acute and convalescent, were from the United States, Italy and Spain.

Participant ages covered roughly 18 to 89 years across 24 US areas. TCRdb keeps only in-frame clones here, not all; method: immunoSEQ multiplex PCR. Altogether approximately 210,000 clones are present, more than 75% being singletons, with the ten largest covering around 16%. Sequenced input: PBMCs or T cells enriched from blood (not recorded which). The TCR was taken from a woman between 50 and 59 years old with acute COVID-19.

The CDR3 nucleotides read TGTGCCATCAGTGACCCCGCACGGACAGGGAAGACCGGGGAGCTGTTTTTT. It yields the protein CAISDPARTGKTGELFF. The rearrangement joins TRBV10-3 to TRBJ2-2; TRBD1 matches 8 bases. The CDR3 spans 17 residues. Germline CDR1 and CDR2: ENHRY and SYGVKD. The J segment lost 5 bases and the V segment lost 3 bases, leaving 11 bases of the junction unmatched.